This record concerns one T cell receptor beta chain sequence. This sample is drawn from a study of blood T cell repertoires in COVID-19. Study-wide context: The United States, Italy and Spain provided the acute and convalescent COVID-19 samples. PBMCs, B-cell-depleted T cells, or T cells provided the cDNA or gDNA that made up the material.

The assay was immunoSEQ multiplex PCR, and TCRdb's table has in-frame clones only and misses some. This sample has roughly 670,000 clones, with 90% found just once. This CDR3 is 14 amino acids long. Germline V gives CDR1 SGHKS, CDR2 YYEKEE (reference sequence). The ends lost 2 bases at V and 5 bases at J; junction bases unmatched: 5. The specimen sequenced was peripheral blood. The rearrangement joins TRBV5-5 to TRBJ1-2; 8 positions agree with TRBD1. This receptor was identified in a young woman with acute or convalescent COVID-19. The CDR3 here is CASSFLTGEYGYTF. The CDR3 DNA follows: TGTGCCAGCAGCTTCCTGACAGGGGAATATGGCTACACCTTC.